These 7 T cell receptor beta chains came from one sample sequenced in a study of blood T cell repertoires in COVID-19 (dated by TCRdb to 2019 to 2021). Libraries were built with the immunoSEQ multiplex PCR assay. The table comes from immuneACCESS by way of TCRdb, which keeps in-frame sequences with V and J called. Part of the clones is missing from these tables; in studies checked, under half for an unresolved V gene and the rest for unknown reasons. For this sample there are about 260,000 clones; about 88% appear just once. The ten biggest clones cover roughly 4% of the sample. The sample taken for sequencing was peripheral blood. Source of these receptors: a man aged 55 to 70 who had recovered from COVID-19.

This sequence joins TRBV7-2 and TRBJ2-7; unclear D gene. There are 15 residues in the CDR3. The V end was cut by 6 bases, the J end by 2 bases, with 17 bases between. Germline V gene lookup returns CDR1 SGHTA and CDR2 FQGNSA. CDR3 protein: CASRYKAESAYEQYF. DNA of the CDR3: TGTGCCAGCAGGTACAAGGCGGAGTCCGCCTACGAGCAGTACTTC.

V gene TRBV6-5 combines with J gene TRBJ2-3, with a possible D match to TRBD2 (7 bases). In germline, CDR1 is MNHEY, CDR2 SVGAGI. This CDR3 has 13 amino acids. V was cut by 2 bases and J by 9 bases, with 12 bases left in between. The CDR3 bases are TGTGCCAGCAGTTACGGGGGGGGCGTCACGCAGTATTTT. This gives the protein CASSYGGGVTQYF.

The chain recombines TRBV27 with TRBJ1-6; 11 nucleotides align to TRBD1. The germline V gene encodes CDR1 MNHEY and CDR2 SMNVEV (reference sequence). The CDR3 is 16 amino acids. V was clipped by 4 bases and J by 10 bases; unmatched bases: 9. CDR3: CASSWDRGGSYSPLHF. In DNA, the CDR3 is TGTGCCAGCAGTTGGGACAGGGGGGGATCATACTCACCCCTCCACTTT.

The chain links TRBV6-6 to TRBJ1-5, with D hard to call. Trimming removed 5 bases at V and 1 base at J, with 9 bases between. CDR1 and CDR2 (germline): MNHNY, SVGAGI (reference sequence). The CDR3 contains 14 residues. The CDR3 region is CASSPERSNQPQHF. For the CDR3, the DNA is TGTGCCAGCAGTCCCGAGAGGAGCAATCAGCCCCAGCATTTT.

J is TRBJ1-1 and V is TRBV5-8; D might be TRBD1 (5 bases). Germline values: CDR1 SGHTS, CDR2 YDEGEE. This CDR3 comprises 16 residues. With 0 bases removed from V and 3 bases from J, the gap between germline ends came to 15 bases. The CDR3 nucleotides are TGTGCCAGCAGCTTGGGGGTAGGGGAGGTGCACACTGAAGCTTTCTTT. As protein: CASSLGVGEVHTEAFF.

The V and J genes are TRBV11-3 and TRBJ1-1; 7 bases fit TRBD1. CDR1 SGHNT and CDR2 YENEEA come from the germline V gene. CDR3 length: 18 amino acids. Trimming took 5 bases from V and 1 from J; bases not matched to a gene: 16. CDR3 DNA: TGTGCCAGCAGCCTGGGAAGTCCGGGACAGATAGGGAACACTGAAGCTTTCTTT. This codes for CASSLGSPGQIGNTEAFF.

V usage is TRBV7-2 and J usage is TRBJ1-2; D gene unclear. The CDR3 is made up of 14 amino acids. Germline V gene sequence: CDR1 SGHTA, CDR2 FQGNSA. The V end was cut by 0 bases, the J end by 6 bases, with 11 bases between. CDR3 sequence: CASSLARGRDGYTF. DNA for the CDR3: TGTGCCAGCAGCTTAGCGCGGGGTAGGGATGGCTACACCTTC.